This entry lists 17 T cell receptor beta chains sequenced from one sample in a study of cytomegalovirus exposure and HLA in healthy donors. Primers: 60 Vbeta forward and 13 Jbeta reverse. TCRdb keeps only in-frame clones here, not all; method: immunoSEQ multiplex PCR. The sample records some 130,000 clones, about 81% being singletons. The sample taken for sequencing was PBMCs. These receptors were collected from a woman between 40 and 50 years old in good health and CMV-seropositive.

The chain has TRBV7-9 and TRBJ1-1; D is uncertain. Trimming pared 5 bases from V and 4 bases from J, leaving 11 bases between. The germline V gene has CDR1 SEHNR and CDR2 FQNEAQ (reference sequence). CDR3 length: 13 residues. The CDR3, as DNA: TGTGCCAGCAGCGCCCAGGCACGCACTGAAGCTTTCTTT. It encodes CASSAQARTEAFF.

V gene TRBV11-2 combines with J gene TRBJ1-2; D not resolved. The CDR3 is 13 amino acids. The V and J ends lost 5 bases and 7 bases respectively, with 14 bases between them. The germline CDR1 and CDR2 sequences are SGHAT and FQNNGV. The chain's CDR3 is CASSIQEETGYTF. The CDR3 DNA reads TGTGCCAGCAGCATCCAGGAGGAGACTGGCTACACCTTC.

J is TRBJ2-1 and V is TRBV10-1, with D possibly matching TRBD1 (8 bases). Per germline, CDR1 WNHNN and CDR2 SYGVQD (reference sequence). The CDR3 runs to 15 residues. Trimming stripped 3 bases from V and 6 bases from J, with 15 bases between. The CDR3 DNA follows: TGCGCCAGCAGTGACCCGGACAGGGAGGGCAATGAGCAGTTCTTC. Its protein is CASSDPDREGNEQFF.

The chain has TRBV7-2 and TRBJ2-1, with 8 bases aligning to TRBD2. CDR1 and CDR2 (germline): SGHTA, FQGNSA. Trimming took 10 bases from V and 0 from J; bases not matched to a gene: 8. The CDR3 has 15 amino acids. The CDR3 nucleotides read TGTGCCACATCGCCCGGGACTAGCTCCTACAATGAGCAGTTCTTC. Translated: CATSPGTSSYNEQFF.

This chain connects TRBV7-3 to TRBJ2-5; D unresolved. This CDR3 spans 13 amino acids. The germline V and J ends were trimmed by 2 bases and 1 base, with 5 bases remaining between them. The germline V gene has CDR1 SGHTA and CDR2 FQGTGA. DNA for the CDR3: TGTGCCAGCAGCTTACAGGCCCAAGAGACCCAGTACTTC. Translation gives CASSLQAQETQYF.

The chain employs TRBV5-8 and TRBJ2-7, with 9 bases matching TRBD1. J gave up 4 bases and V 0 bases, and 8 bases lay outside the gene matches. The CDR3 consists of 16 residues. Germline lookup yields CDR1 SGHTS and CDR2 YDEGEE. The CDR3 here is CASSLAMGQGSYEQYF. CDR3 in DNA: TGTGCCAGCAGCTTGGCTATGGGACAGGGATCTTACGAGCAGTACTTC.

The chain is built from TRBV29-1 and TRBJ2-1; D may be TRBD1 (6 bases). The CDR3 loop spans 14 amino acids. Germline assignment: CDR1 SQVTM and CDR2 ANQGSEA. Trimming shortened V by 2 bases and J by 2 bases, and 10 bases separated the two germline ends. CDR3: CSVERDNPYNEQFF. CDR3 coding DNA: TGCAGCGTTGAAAGGGACAACCCCTACAATGAGCAGTTCTTC.

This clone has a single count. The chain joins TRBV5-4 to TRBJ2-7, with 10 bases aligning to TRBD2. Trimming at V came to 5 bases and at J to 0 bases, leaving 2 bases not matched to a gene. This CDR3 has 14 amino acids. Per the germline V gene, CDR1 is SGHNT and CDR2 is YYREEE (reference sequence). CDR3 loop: CASRSSGSSYEQYF. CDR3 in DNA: TGTGCCAGCAGATCTAGCGGGAGCTCCTACGAGCAGTACTTC. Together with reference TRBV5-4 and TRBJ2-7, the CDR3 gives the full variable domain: ETGVTQSPTHLIKTRGQQVTLRCSSQSGHNTVSWYQQALGQGPQFIFQYYREEENGRGNFPPRFSGLQFPNYSSELNVNALELDDSALYLCASRSSGSSYEQYFGPGTRLTVT.

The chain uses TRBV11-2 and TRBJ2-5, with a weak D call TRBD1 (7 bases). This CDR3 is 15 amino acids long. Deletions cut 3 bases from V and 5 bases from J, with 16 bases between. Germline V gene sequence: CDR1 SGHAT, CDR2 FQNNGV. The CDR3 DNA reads TGTGCCAGCAGCTTTCAGACAGGGAGGCTCGAGACCCAGTACTTC. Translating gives CASSFQTGRLETQYF.

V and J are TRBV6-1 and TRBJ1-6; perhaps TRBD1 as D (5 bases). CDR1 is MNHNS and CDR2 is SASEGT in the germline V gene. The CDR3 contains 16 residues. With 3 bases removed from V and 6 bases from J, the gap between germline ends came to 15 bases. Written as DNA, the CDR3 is TGTGCCAGCAGTGACGAGAGGACACTGGCTAATTCACCCCTCCACTTT. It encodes CASSDERTLANSPLHF.

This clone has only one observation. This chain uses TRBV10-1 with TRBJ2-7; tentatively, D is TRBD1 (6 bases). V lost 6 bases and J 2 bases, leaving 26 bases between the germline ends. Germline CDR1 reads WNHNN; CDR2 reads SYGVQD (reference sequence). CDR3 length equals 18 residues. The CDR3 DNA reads TGCGCCAGCAGAAAGCAAAAATACGGGACACTCAGGCCCTACGAGCAGTACTTC. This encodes CASRKQKYGTLRPYEQYF.

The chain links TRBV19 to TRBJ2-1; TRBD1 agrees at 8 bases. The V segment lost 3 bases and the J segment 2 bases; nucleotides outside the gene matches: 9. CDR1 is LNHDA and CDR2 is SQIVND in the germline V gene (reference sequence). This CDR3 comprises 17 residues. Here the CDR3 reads CASSILFTGGPYNEQFF. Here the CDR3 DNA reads TGTGCCAGTAGTATCCTCTTTACAGGGGGACCCTACAATGAGCAGTTCTTC.

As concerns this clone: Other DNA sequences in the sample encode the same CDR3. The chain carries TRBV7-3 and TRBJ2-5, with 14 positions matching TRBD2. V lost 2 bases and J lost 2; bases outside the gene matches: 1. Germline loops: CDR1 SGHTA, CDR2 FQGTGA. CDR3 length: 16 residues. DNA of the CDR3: TGTGCCAGCAGCTTAGGACTAGCGGGAGGACAAGAGACCCAGTACTTC. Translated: CASSLGLAGGQETQYF.

CDR3 in DNA: TGTGCCAGCAGCCAGACAGGAAGAAACTATGGCTACACCTTC. It is translated as CASSQTGRNYGYTF. V usage is TRBV7-2 and J usage is TRBJ1-2; possibly TRBD1 for D (6 bases). CDR3 length equals 14 residues. V was cut by 5 bases and J by 2 bases, with 12 bases left in between. Germline V gene data show CDR1 as SGHTA and CDR2 as FQGNSA.

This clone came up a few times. CDR3 loop: CASSGPRTGLTDTQYF. CDR3 in DNA: TGTGCCAGTAGTGGTCCGAGGACAGGACTCACAGATACGCAGTATTTT. This chain links TRBV19 with TRBJ2-3; 7 bases line up with TRBD1. Trimming removed 5 bases from V and 2 bases from J; junction bases left unmatched: 10. CDR3 length: 16 residues. CDR1 and CDR2 from the germline V gene are LNHDA and SQIVND (reference sequence).

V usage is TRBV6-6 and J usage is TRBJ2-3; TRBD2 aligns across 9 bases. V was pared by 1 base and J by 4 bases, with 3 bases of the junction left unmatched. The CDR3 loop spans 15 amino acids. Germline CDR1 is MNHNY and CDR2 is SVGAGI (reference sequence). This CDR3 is CASSYWEREADTQYF. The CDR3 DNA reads TGTGCCAGCAGTTACTGGGAGCGGGAGGCAGATACGCAGTATTTT.

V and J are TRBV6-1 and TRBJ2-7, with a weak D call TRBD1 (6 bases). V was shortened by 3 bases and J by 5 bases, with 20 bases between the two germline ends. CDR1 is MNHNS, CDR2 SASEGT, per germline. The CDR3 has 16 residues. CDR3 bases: TGTGCCAGCAGTGAGGCAGGGGCCGGGGTCCGCGACGAGCAGTACTTC. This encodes CASSEAGAGVRDEQYF.